The 5 T cell receptor beta chains below were found in one sample sequenced in a study of tissue T cells after allogeneic stem cell transplantation. Libraries were prepared by immunoSEQ multiplex PCR; TCRdb keeps only in-frame clonotypes and omits some of them. The sample lists around 8,000 clones, over 40% occurring once. Time point described: mouse harvest day 7 after allogeneic transplant. Tail vein injection delivered 10^7 T-cell-depleted bone marrow cells and 10^6 splenic CD5+ T cells. Sequencing was done on a sample of gut tissue. These receptors came from a female BALB/c mouse given C57BL/6 T cells with graft-versus-host disease after an allogeneic hematopoietic cell transplant.

Comment on this clone: Germline and genes here are mouse. The read ends 1 residue early relative to the CDR3; the germline J gene fills the gap. This chain joins TRBV26 and TRBJ2-5, with 8 bases lining up with TRBD1. Germline values: CDR1 KGHPV, CDR2 FQNQEV (reference sequence). Losses at the gene ends were 4 bases for V and 6 bases for J; bases not matched to a gene: 3. There are 13 residues in the CDR3. The CDR3 protein is CASSRQGRDTQYF. The part of the CDR3 DNA that was read is TGTGCCAGCAGTCGACAGGGGAGGGACACCCAGTAC.

This clone was counted between two and nine times. Gene and germline names: mouse. The missing CDR3 end, 1 residue past where the read stops, is filled in from the germline J gene. This chain uses TRBV26 with TRBJ2-7; D perhaps matches TRBD2 (7 bases). The CDR3 totals 12 residues. V gave up 3 bases and J gave up 6 bases, with 9 bases separating them. Per the germline V gene, CDR1 is KGHPV and CDR2 is FQNQEV (reference sequence). The CDR3 here is CASSLGGREQYF. The DNA read from the CDR3 is TGTGCCAGCAGTCTCGGGGGGCGTGAACAGTAC.

This clone was detected a few times. The listed genes are named as in mouse. The read is 1 residue too short to cover the CDR3 end, so that end is filled in from the germline J gene. The chain carries TRBV13-3 and TRBJ1-4, with D possibly matching TRBD1 (5 bases). This CDR3 has 14 residues. Germline lookup yields CDR1 NNHDY and CDR2 SYVADS. Trimming stripped 2 bases from V and 3 bases from J, with 8 bases between. The CDR3 loop is CASSEPGTNERLFF. Partial CDR3 DNA: TGTGCCAGCAGTGAACCAGGGACCAACGAAAGATTATTT.

About this clone: Germline and genes here are mouse. The read stops 1 residue short of the end of the CDR3; the missing end is completed from the germline J gene. The chain links TRBV13-1 to TRBJ2-4; 12 bases are a match to TRBD2. Germline loops: CDR1 NSHNY, CDR2 SYGAGN. This CDR3 has 17 amino acids. After removal of 5 bases from V and 1 base from J, the junction contained 8 bases not matched to a gene. The CDR3 loop is CASSVDWGGEGQNTLYF. The sequenced part of the CDR3 DNA is TGTGCCAGCAGCGTTGACTGGGGGGGCGAGGGTCAAAACACCTTGTAC.

This clone was detected a few times. Germline and genes here are mouse. Read data end 1 residue before the CDR3 end; the end is taken from the germline J gene. V and J are TRBV13-1 and TRBJ2-4, with D perhaps matching TRBD2 (6 bases). The V end was cut by 7 bases, the J end by 3 bases, with 9 bases between. Germline lookup yields CDR1 NSHNY and CDR2 SYGAGN. This CDR3 has 12 amino acids. The sequenced part of the CDR3 DNA is TGTGCCAGCCGGGGGGTCCAAAACACCTTGTAC. Translating gives CASRGVQNTLY. In full, the CDR3 is CASRGVQNTLYF.